A selection of T cell receptor beta chains follows, all from one sample in a study of shared T cell receptors in the human thymus. Libraries were prepared by immunoSEQ multiplex PCR; TCRdb keeps only in-frame clonotypes and omits some of them. This table has about 380,000 clones, 95% appearing once. Sequencing was performed on thymocytes. The origin of the receptors is a human donor. Both conserved end residues are part of each CDR3. A D gene is named only where the DNA matches it firmly. The size of a clone is reported for some rows only, either as once, few or many, or as a class for expanded clones.

v_call: TRBV28; cdr3_length: 19; j_call: TRBJ1-2; clone_size: .; d_call: .; cdr3_aa: CASSYRTGQGQPMNYGYTF; cdr3_nt: TGTGCCAGCAGCTATAGGACGGGGCAGGGCCAGCCCATGAACTATGGCTACACCTTC
v_call: TRBV5-1; cdr3_length: 13; j_call: TRBJ2-7; clone_size: .; d_call: .; cdr3_aa: CASSPGGCGEQYF; cdr3_nt: TGCGCCAGCAGCCCCGGGGGATGCGGGGAGCAGTACTTC
v_call: TRBV27; cdr3_length: 13; j_call: TRBJ1-3; clone_size: .; d_call: .; cdr3_aa: CASSPPSGNTIYF; cdr3_nt: TGTGCCAGCAGTCCCCCCAGTGGAAACACCATATATTTT
v_call: TRBV6-1; cdr3_length: 13; j_call: TRBJ1-3; clone_size: .; d_call: .; cdr3_aa: CATQSISGNTIYF; cdr3_nt: TGTGCCACCCAATCTATCTCTGGAAACACCATATATTTT
v_call: TRBV2; cdr3_length: 15; j_call: TRBJ2-1; clone_size: once; d_call: TRBD1; cdr3_aa: CASRGTGHSYNEQFF; cdr3_nt: TGTGCCAGCAGGGGGACAGGGCACTCCTACAATGAGCAGTTCTTC
v_call: TRBV7-9; cdr3_length: 17; j_call: TRBJ2-1; clone_size: .; d_call: TRBD1; cdr3_aa: CASSLETGQSSYNEQFF; cdr3_nt: TGTGCCAGCAGCTTAGAGACAGGGCAGAGCTCCTACAATGAGCAGTTCTTC
v_call: TRBV6-1; cdr3_length: 15; j_call: TRBJ2-7; clone_size: .; d_call: .; cdr3_aa: CASNAPGLRSYEQYF; cdr3_nt: TGTGCCAGCAACGCCCCGGGCCTGCGCTCCTACGAGCAGTACTTC
v_call: TRBV9; cdr3_length: 17; j_call: TRBJ1-4; clone_size: .; d_call: TRBD1; cdr3_aa: CASSAAAGTGYNEKLFF; cdr3_nt: TGTGCCAGCAGCGCCGCCGCCGGGACAGGGTACAATGAAAAACTGTTTTTT
v_call: TRBV6-6; cdr3_length: 15; j_call: TRBJ2-7; clone_size: .; d_call: TRBD2; cdr3_aa: CASISGTSGRGEQYF; cdr3_nt: TGTGCCAGCATTTCGGGCACTAGCGGGAGGGGCGAGCAGTACTTC
v_call: TRBV27; cdr3_length: 15; j_call: TRBJ2-7; clone_size: .; d_call: .; cdr3_aa: CASSLEGHLFYEQYF; cdr3_nt: TGTGCCAGCAGTTTAGAGGGACACCTTTTTTACGAGCAGTACTTC